The next 20 T cell receptor beta chains were all read from a single sample in a study of blood T cell repertoires in COVID-19 (TCRdb year 2020). The method was the immunoSEQ multiplex PCR assay. TCRdb obtained this table from immuneACCESS and retained in-frame rearrangements with V and J assigned. These tables miss some clones; where compared with another copy, unresolved V genes account for less than half of the shortfall, and the remainder is unexplained. A total of around 190,000 clones appear in this sample, approximately 80% of them only once. 1.5% to 1.9% of the sample comes from the top ten. The sequencing input was peripheral blood. These receptor sequences come from a human donor in a cohort sampled during active COVID-19.

The rearrangement links TRBV6-1 to TRBJ1-5, with unresolved D. Trimming left V 4 bases short and J 2 bases short, with 18 bases between. Germline CDR1 is MNHNS and CDR2 is SASEGT. This CDR3 spans 17 amino acids. The CDR3, as DNA: TGTGCCAGCAGTGGACCGACTCCGGGGTCCGGCAATCAGCCCCAGCATTTT. This translates into CASSGPTPGSGNQPQHF.

This sequence joins TRBV11-2 and TRBJ2-7; possibly TRBD2 for D (6 bases). The V end was cut by 5 bases, the J end by 2 bases, with 13 bases between. There are 14 residues in the CDR3. Germline loops: CDR1 SGHAT, CDR2 FQNNGV. The CDR3 sequence is CASSPTRKPYEQYF. The CDR3 bases are TGTGCCAGCAGCCCGACTAGAAAACCCTACGAGCAGTACTTC.

The chain's CDR3 is CASSQRTGEGYTF. For the CDR3, the DNA is TGCGCCAGCAGCCAACGGACAGGGGAAGGCTACACCTTC. V and J are TRBV4-1 and TRBJ1-2; 9 bases agree with TRBD1. This CDR3 has 13 residues. V dropped 2 bases and J dropped 8; count of bases not matched to a gene: 3. Germline V gene data show CDR1 as MGHRA and CDR2 as YSYEKL.

This clone was recorded a few times. The chain links TRBV6-4 to TRBJ2-2; tentatively, D is TRBD1 (6 bases). Germline CDR1 reads MRHNA; CDR2 reads SNTAGT. V lost 6 bases to trimming and J lost 2 bases, with 10 bases between them. The CDR3 covers 14 residues. The CDR3 here is CASSEGHNTGELFF. CDR3 nucleotide sequence: TGTGCCAGCAGCGAGGGACATAACACCGGGGAGCTGTTTTTT.

The rearrangement joins TRBV5-4 to TRBJ2-7, with 9 bases fitting TRBD1. The CDR3 spans 14 residues. Trimming cost V 2 bases and J 2 bases; bases outside gene matches: 2. The germline gives CDR1 SGHNT, CDR2 YYREEE (reference sequence). Here the CDR3 reads CASSFGTGTYEQYF. The CDR3 coding sequence is TGTGCCAGCAGCTTCGGGACAGGGACCTACGAGCAGTACTTC.

The chain has TRBV6-5 and TRBJ2-7; 9 positions agree with TRBD1. V shed 7 bases and J 7 bases; nucleotides not matched to a gene: 8. Germline lookup yields CDR1 MNHEY and CDR2 SVGAGI. The CDR3 totals 13 residues. CDR3 bases: TGTGCCAGCAATTTCGACAGGGGGAGGGAGCAGTACTTC. It is translated as CASNFDRGREQYF.

This clone was seen at least ten times. The rearrangement uses TRBV6-1 and TRBJ1-2; a possible D gene is TRBD1 (6 bases). V was clipped by 2 bases and J by 8 bases, with 9 bases between them. Looked up from germline, CDR1 is MNHNS and CDR2 is SASEGT. The CDR3 has 12 residues. CDR3 protein: CASSEYREGYTF. The CDR3 nucleotides are TGTGCCAGCAGTGAATACAGGGAAGGCTACACCTTC.

In its sample, this clone was seen once. The CDR3 bases are TGTGCCAGCAGTCTCGACAGGGGCTATGGCTACACCTTC. Its translation is CASSLDRGYGYTF. The rearrangement links TRBV27 to TRBJ1-2; 8 positions match TRBD1. Germline V CDR1 and CDR2: MNHEY, SMNVEV (reference sequence). V lost 5 bases and J lost 4; bases outside the gene matches: 3. This CDR3 has 13 amino acids.

The rearrangement uses TRBV29-1 and TRBJ2-7; 7 bases agree with TRBD1. Germline CDR1 is SQVTM and CDR2 is ANQGSEA. The J segment lost 3 bases and the V segment lost 6 bases, leaving 5 bases of the junction unmatched. The CDR3 is 12 residues long. DNA for the CDR3: TGCAGCGTCGACAGGGACGGCTACGAGCAGTACTTC. Amino acids: CSVDRDGYEQYF.

This clone was seen a single time. J is TRBJ1-1 and V is TRBV7-9; D gene unclear. The germline V gene has CDR1 SEHNR and CDR2 FQNEAQ (reference sequence). CDR3 size: 14 residues. V was clipped by 5 bases and J by 5 bases, with 15 bases between them. CDR3 coding DNA: TGTGCCAGCAGCCCTAGACCGGAGGTAACTGAAGCTTTCTTT. Its protein product is CASSPRPEVTEAFF. Based on the CDR3 plus reference TRBV7-9 and TRBJ1-1, the full variable domain is DTGVSQNPRHKITKRGQNVTFRCDPISEHNRLYWYRQTLGQGPEFLTYFQNEAQLEKSRLLSDRFSAERPKGSFSTLEIQRTEQGDSAMYLCASSPRPEVTEAFFGQGTRLTVV.

J is TRBJ1-5 and V is TRBV28, with 9 nucleotides matching TRBD1. The CDR3 length is 15 residues. Germline-derived CDR1 and CDR2 are MDHEN and SYDVKM. J lost 7 bases, V lost 6 bases, and 10 bases had no gene match. CDR3 in amino acids: CASRPQGAVSQPQHF. The CDR3, as DNA: TGTGCCAGCAGGCCACAGGGGGCCGTCTCCCAGCCCCAGCATTTT.

This clone was detected only once. The chain uses TRBV12-1 and TRBJ2-4; TRBD1, the table's D call, was not compared with the DNA. TRBV12-1 is annotated as a pseudogene. The CDR3 runs 17 residues. The DNA for the CDR3 is TGTGCCAGCAGCTTGCCCCGGGACAGAGTAGCCAAAAACATTCAGTACTTC. Translating gives CASSLPRDRVAKNIQYF.

This chain's CDR3 is CASRRGTDYEQYF. The CDR3 DNA follows: TGTGCCAGCCGAAGAGGGACAGACTACGAGCAGTACTTC. The chain combines TRBV27 with TRBJ2-7; 7 bases map to TRBD1. The germline CDR1 and CDR2 sequences are MNHEY and SMNVEV (reference sequence). The CDR3 runs to 13 residues. Trimming took 8 bases from V and 3 from J; bases not matched to a gene: 7.

Only one count was recorded for this clone. The chain has TRBV28 and TRBJ2-5; 12 bases match TRBD2. The CDR3 is 15 amino acids. The ends lost 5 bases at V and 5 bases at J; junction bases unmatched: 6. Germline V gene data show CDR1 as MDHEN and CDR2 as SYDVKM. In DNA form, the CDR3 reads TGTGCCAGCAGTCCTAGCGGGGGGGCCGGGGAGACCCAGTACTTC. This gives the protein CASSPSGGAGETQYF.

V usage is TRBV7-9 and J usage is TRBJ2-7, with D hard to call. Looked up from germline, CDR1 is SEHNR and CDR2 is FQNEAQ (reference sequence). The CDR3 is made up of 17 amino acids. The ends were cut back, 0 bases at V and 6 bases at J, with 21 bases in the middle. The CDR3 nucleotides are TGTGCCAGCAGCTTAGCCAGGTCCGCCTTCAAGGAAGTCGAGCAGTACTTC. This codes for CASSLARSAFKEVEQYF.

The J gene is TRBJ1-2, the V gene TRBV15; D ambiguous. Trimming left V 0 bases short and J 8 bases short, with 7 bases between. This CDR3 is 12 amino acids long. Germline V lookup: CDR1 LNHNV, CDR2 YYDKDF (reference sequence). For the CDR3, the DNA is TGTGCCACCAGCAGAGATACCGGGGGCTACACCTTC. Amino acid sequence: CATSRDTGGYTF. The complete variable domain, with remaining parts taken from reference TRBV15 and TRBJ1-2, reads DAMVIQNPRYQVTQFGKPVTLSCSQTLNHNVMYWYQQKSSQAPKLLFHYYDKDFNNEADTPDNFQSRRPNTSFCFLDIRSPGLGDTAMYLCATSRDTGGYTFGSGTRLTVV.

The chain employs TRBV6-5 and TRBJ2-7; 7 positions match TRBD2. Trimming cost V 2 bases and J 0 bases; bases outside gene matches: 7. CDR3 length: 16 amino acids. Per the germline V gene, CDR1 is MNHEY and CDR2 is SVGAGI. The CDR3 DNA reads as TGTGCCAGCAGTTACGCCGGGGGAGGGAGCTCCTACGAGCAGTACTTC. Protein product: CASSYAGGGSSYEQYF.

This clone was recorded once. The genes are TRBV4-1 and TRBJ1-2, with TRBD1 matching over 7 bases. CDR3 length: 15 amino acids. V was pared by 4 bases and J by 3 bases, with 8 bases of the junction left unmatched. Germline V lookup: CDR1 MGHRA, CDR2 YSYEKL. The CDR3 region has the DNA TGCGCCAGCAGCCGATCTGACAGGGATGACTATGGCTACACCTTC. It codes for CASSRSDRDDYGYTF.

The chain couples TRBV2 to TRBJ2-7, with D perhaps matching TRBD1 (6 bases). Per germline, CDR1 SNHLY and CDR2 FYNNEI. The CDR3 sequence is 13 residues long. V dropped 5 bases and J dropped 0 bases, with 8 bases sitting between them. The CDR3 DNA reads TGTGCCAGCAGTTGGGACACCTCCTACGAGCAGTACTTC. It yields the protein CASSWDTSYEQYF.

The chain recombines TRBV28 with TRBJ1-2; 8 nucleotides agree with TRBD1. V was clipped by 6 bases and J by 4 bases; unmatched bases: 4. Germline values: CDR1 MDHEN, CDR2 SYDVKM. This CDR3 region has 13 residues. CDR3 nucleotides: TGTGCCAGCAGCCAGGGGGCCGTCTATGGCTACACCTTC. Translated: CASSQGAVYGYTF.